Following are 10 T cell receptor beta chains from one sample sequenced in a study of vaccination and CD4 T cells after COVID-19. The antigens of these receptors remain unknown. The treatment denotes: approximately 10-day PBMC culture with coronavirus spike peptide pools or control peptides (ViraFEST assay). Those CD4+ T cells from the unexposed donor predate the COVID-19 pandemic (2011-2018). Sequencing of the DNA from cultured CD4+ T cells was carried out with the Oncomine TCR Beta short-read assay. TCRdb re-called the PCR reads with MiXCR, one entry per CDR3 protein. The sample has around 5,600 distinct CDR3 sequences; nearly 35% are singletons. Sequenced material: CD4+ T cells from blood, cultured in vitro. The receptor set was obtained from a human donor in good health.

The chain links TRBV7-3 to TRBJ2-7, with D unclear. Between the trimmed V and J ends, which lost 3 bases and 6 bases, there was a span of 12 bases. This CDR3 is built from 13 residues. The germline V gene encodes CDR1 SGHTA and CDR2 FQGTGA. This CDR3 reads CASSLAEGGEQYF. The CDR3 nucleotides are TGTGCCAGCAGCTTGGCGGAAGGTGGCGAGCAGTACTTC.

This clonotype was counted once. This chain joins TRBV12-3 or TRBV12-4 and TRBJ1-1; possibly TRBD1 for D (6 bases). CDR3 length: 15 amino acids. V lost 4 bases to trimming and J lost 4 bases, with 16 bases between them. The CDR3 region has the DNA TGTGCCAGCAGTTACCGTTCAACAGGGTCCACTGAAGCTTTCTTT. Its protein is CASSYRSTGSTEAFF.

The chain's CDR3 is CSVLREMNTEAFF. The CDR3 DNA sequence: TGCAGCGTTTTGAGGGAAATGAACACTGAAGCTTTCTTT. The chain employs TRBV29-1 and TRBJ1-1; D unclear. V gave up 5 bases and J gave up 0 bases, with 10 bases separating them. The V gene's germline CDR1 is SQVTM and CDR2 ANQGSEA. CDR3 size: 13 residues.

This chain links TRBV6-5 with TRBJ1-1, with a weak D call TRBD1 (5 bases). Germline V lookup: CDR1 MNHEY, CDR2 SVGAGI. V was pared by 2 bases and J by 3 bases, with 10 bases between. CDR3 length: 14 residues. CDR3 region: CASSYGHPDTEAFF. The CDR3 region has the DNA TGTGCCAGCAGTTACGGACACCCGGACACTGAAGCTTTCTTT.

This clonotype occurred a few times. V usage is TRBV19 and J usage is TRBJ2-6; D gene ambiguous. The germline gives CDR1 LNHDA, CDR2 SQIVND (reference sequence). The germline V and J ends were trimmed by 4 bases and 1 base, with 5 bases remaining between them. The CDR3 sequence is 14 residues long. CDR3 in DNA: TGTGCCAGTAGTAGAGGATCTGGGGCCAACGTCCTGACTTTC. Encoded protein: CASSRGSGANVLTF.

CDR3 sequence: CASSLEKQIYEQYF. As DNA, the CDR3 is TGTGCCAGCAGCTTAGAGAAACAGATCTACGAGCAGTACTTC. This chain joins TRBV7-9 and TRBJ2-7; no firm D call. Trimming cost V 1 base and J 3 bases, with 10 bases left between them. Germline V gene data show CDR1 as SEHNR and CDR2 as FQNEAQ (reference sequence). The length of the CDR3 is 14 residues.

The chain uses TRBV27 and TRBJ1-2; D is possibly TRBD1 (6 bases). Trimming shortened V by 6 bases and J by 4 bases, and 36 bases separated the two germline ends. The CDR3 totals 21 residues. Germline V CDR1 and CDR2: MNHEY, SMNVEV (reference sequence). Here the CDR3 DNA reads TGTGCCAGCAGAACCAGGGCCACCCAAAGGGTCGGGGGGCAGGGAGGCTATGGCTACACCTTC. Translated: CASRTRATQRVGGQGGYGYTF.

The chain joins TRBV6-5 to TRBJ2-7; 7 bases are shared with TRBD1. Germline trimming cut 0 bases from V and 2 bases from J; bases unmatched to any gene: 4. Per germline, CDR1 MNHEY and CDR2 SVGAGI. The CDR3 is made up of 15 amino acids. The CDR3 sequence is CASSYSRDSPYEQYF. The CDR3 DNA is TGTGCCAGCAGTTACTCACGGGACAGCCCCTACGAGCAGTACTTC.

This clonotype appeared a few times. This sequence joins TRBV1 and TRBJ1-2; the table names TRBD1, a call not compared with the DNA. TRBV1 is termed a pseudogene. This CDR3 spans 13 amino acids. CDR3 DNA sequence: TGCACCAGCAGCCAAGATTACGGGAATGGCTACACCTTC. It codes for CTSSQDYGNGYTF.

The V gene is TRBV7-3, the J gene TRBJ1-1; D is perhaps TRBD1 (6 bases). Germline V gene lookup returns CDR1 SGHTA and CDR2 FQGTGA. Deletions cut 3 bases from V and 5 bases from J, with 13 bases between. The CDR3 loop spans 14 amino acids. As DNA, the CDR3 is TGTGCCAGCAGCTTCGGGGGCGGAATTACTGAAGCTTTCTTT. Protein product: CASSFGGGITEAFF.